A selection of T cell receptor beta chains follows, all from one sample in a study of cytomegalovirus exposure and HLA in healthy donors. The assay was immunoSEQ multiplex PCR, and TCRdb's table has in-frame clones only and misses some. The sample has 110,000 to 150,000 clones; roughly three quarters are singletons. The sample consisted of PBMCs. These receptors were taken from a woman aged 45-59 years in good health and CMV-seronegative. CDR3s include the opening cysteine and the closing phenylalanine or tryptophan. The order of the fields is clone size, J gene, V gene, D gene, CDR3 protein, CDR3 DNA. A D gene is named only where the DNA matches it firmly. Rows may omit the clone size; those that give it use once, few, many or a size class.

>.|TRBJ2-7|TRBV2|.
CASKEGPYEQYF
TGTGCCAGCAAGGAGGGCCCCTACGAGCAGTACTTC
>once|TRBJ2-2|TRBV5-1|.
CASSLARAAGELFF
TGCGCCAGCAGCTTGGCCAGGGCAGCCGGGGAGCTGTTTTTT
>.|TRBJ1-2|TRBV4-2|TRBD1
CASSQEQPAGGLGPPTYYGYTF
TGTGCCAGCAGCCAAGAACAGCCAGCAGGGGGTCTGGGGCCTCCAACCTACTATGGCTACACCTTC
>.|TRBJ2-2|TRBV5-4|TRBD2
CASSSPSGAHTGELFF
TGTGCCAGCAGCTCCCCTAGCGGGGCACACACCGGGGAGCTGTTTTTT
>.|TRBJ1-3|TRBV5-5|.
CASSVTGKSGNTIYF
TGTGCCAGCAGCGTGACAGGAAAATCTGGAAACACCATATATTTT
>.|TRBJ1-1|TRBV6-1|TRBD1
CASRRDREGTEAFF
TGTGCCAGCAGGAGGGACAGGGAGGGGACTGAAGCTTTCTTT
>.|TRBJ1-2|TRBV4-1|.
CASSQINGANYGYTF
TGCGCCAGCAGCCAAATCAACGGAGCTAACTATGGCTACACCTTC
>.|TRBJ2-2|TRBV4-2|.
CASTGAGELFF
TGTGCCAGCACGGGTGCCGGGGAGCTGTTTTTT
>.|TRBJ1-5|TRBV18|.
CASSPLRGSNSNQPQHF
TGTGCCAGCTCACCACTAAGGGGGTCAAATAGCAATCAGCCCCAGCATTTT
>.|TRBJ2-7|TRBV7-9|.
CASSLAGVLPYEQYF
TGTGCCAGCAGCTTAGCAGGGGTCCTTCCCTACGAGCAGTACTTC
>.|TRBJ1-5|TRBV6-6|.
CASTFDIFQPQHF
TGTGCCAGCACTTTCGACATCTTTCAGCCCCAGCATTTT
>.|TRBJ1-1|TRBV2|.
CASREQGRTEAFF
TGTGCCAGCAGGGAACAGGGAAGGACTGAAGCTTTCTTT
>.|TRBJ2-7|TRBV27|.
CASSLRPSDEQYF
TGTGCCAGCAGTTTACGGCCTAGCGACGAGCAGTACTTC
>.|TRBJ2-7|TRBV15|.
CATSRDYRSSSYEQYF
TGTGCCACCAGCAGAGATTACAGGTCCAGCTCCTACGAGCAGTACTTC
>.|TRBJ2-1|TRBV5-8|TRBD2
CASSLTSGGVIHEQFF
TGTGCCAGCAGCTTGACTAGCGGGGGGGTTATACATGAGCAGTTCTTC